The T cell receptor beta chain described here comes from a study of T cell responses to AZD1222 COVID-19 vaccine. Generated by immunoSEQ multiplex PCR, the TCRdb table keeps only in-frame clones and is missing some. Among roughly 120,000 clones listed, roughly four fifths were seen once. The CDR3 is made up of 15 amino acids. Germline lookup yields CDR1 SGHTA and CDR2 FQGNSA. With 5 bases removed from V and 0 bases from J, the gap between germline ends came to 13 bases. The chain is built from TRBV7-2 and TRBJ1-2; D is perhaps TRBD1 (5 bases). This clonotype originated in an adult in good health. Sample: peripheral blood, taken on day 0 of AZD1222 vaccination. CDR3 nucleotide sequence: TGTGCCAGCAGCACTAGACAGACAGCTAACTATGGCTACACCTTC. Translation gives CASSTRQTANYGYTF.